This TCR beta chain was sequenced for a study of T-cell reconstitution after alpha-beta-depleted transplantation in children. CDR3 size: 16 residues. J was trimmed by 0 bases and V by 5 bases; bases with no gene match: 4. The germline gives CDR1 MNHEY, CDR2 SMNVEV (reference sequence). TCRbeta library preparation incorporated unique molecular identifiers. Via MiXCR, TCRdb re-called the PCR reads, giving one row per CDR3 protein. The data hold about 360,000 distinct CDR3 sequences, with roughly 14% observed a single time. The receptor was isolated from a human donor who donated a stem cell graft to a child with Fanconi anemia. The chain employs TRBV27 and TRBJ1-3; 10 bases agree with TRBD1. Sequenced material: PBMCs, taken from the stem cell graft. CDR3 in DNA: TGTGCCAGCAGTCCGACAGGGGGCGTCTCTGGAAACACCATATATTTT. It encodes CASSPTGGVSGNTIYF.